These 28 T cell receptor beta chains share one sample of origin, sequenced in a study of shared clonotypes between healthy human individuals (TCRdb year 2020). CD8 naive samples were CD45RO-negative cells positively selected for CCR7, giving a CD45RA+CCR7+ population that excluded TemRA cells. The library was generated by the immunoSEQ multiplex PCR assay. TCRdb limited this immuneACCESS table to in-frame rearrangements with V and J called. A share of clones is missing; checked studies link under half to unresolved V genes, and the rest is unexplained. For this sample there are about 2.2 million clones; roughly 93% appear just once. The ten largest clones represent about 1.7% of the sample. Sequencing was carried out using naive CD8+ T cells from PBMCs. The cell subset or site label of this sample denotes: CD45RA+CCR7+. The receptors come from a man aged 18 to 35 in good health. Some clones in this sample may be carry-over from other donors' samples.

The chain has TRBV27 and TRBJ2-7, with D possibly TRBD1 on 6 matching bases. This CDR3 spans 14 amino acids. Germline V CDR1 and CDR2: MNHEY, SMNVEV (reference sequence). Trimming removed 10 bases from V and 3 bases from J, with 19 bases in between. The CDR3 DNA follows: TGTGCCATTGCAGGGGTGCCGGTTTTCTACGAGCAGTACTTC. Translating it yields CAIAGVPVFYEQYF.

The V gene is TRBV28, the J gene TRBJ1-1; 8 nucleotides align to TRBD1. Per germline, CDR1 MDHEN and CDR2 SYDVKM. Trimming removed 6 bases from V and 5 bases from J; junction bases left unmatched: 17. The CDR3 extends over 17 amino acids. This CDR3 is CASRALDRGPRETEAFF. CDR3 DNA: TGTGCCAGCAGAGCCTTAGACAGGGGACCGCGAGAAACTGAAGCTTTCTTT.

This clone was detected a few times. The V gene is TRBV4-1, the J gene TRBJ1-4; 9 positions match TRBD1. This CDR3 is built from 18 residues. Trimming removed 1 base from V and 2 bases from J; junction bases left unmatched: 8. Germline V CDR1 and CDR2: MGHRA, YSYEKL. CDR3 DNA sequence: TGCGCCAGCAGCCAAGTGGGTGGGACAGGGTTGACTAATGAAAAACTGTTTTTT. Its translation is CASSQVGGTGLTNEKLFF.

This clone was seen just once. This chain joins TRBV27 and TRBJ1-3, with no clear D. This CDR3 spans 14 amino acids. With 2 bases removed from V and 2 bases from J, the gap between germline ends came to 7 bases. Germline values: CDR1 MNHEY, CDR2 SMNVEV (reference sequence). The CDR3, as DNA: TGTGCCAGCAGTTTAACTAGCCCTGGAAACACCATATATTTT. This sequence encodes CASSLTSPGNTIYF.

The CDR3 region has the DNA TGTGCCAGCAGCTTACCAGAAGAAGGGGGCTACACCTTC. The encoded protein is CASSLPEEGGYTF. The chain couples TRBV7-8 to TRBJ1-2; D unclear. Per the germline V gene, CDR1 is SGHVS and CDR2 is FQNEAQ. The CDR3 is 13 amino acids. Deletions cut 2 bases from V and 8 bases from J, with 12 bases between.

The chain carries TRBV7-8 and TRBJ2-1; TRBD2 agrees at 11 bases. V shed 3 bases, J shed 10 bases, and the junction held 14 bases outside the gene matches. Germline V gene data show CDR1 as SGHVS and CDR2 as FQNEAQ. The CDR3 loop spans 17 amino acids. The CDR3 here is CASSFGFLAGGLGEQFF. The CDR3 DNA reads as TGTGCCAGCAGCTTTGGGTTTCTAGCGGGGGGCCTGGGAGAGCAGTTCTTC. The whole variable domain, remainder taken from reference TRBV7-8 and TRBJ2-1, is GAGVSQSPRYKVAKRGQDVALRCDPISGHVSLFWYQQALGQGPEFLTYFQNEAQLDKSGLPSDRFFAERPEGSVSTLKIQRTQQEDSAVYLCASSFGFLAGGLGEQFFGPGTRLTVL.

This chain uses TRBV5-1 with TRBJ2-1, with 9 bases identical to TRBD2. J was trimmed by 2 bases and V by 3 bases; bases with no gene match: 6. Germline assignment: CDR1 SGHRS and CDR2 YFSETQ. The CDR3 is 16 amino acids. The CDR3 sequence: CASSWASSGAYNEQFF. The CDR3 DNA follows: TGCGCCAGCAGCTGGGCCTCTAGCGGGGCCTACAATGAGCAGTTCTTC.

The V gene is TRBV15, the J gene TRBJ2-1; TRBD1 aligns across 8 bases. CDR1 and CDR2 from the germline V gene are LNHNV and YYDKDF (reference sequence). The CDR3 runs 15 residues. V was clipped by 8 bases and J by 4 bases; unmatched bases: 10. The CDR3 nucleotides are TGTGCCACCGCGGGACCGGGACAGGCTTACAATGAGCAGTTCTTC. It yields the protein CATAGPGQAYNEQFF.

This chain joins TRBV18 and TRBJ1-4, with D perhaps TRBD1 (6 bases). V dropped 0 bases and J dropped 7 bases, with 18 bases sitting between them. The CDR3 has 17 residues. Germline CDR1 reads KGHSH; CDR2 reads LQKENI. The CDR3 sequence: CASSPPAVWGRGEKLFF. The CDR3 DNA reads TGTGCCAGCTCACCACCGGCCGTCTGGGGGCGAGGTGAAAAACTGTTTTTT.

Turning to this clone: The sample has other DNA sequences that encode this CDR3 too. This chain links TRBV27 with TRBJ2-6, with D unclear. Germline CDR1 and CDR2: MNHEY and SMNVEV (reference sequence). The V end was cut by 5 bases, the J end by 4 bases, with 6 bases between. This CDR3 has 13 amino acids. CDR3 in DNA: TGTGCCAGCAGTCCGCTCGGGGCCAACGTCCTGACTTTC. Translated, it gives CASSPLGANVLTF.

The V and J genes are TRBV27 and TRBJ1-4; 9 bases map to TRBD1. CDR1 and CDR2 (germline): MNHEY, SMNVEV (reference sequence). There are 14 residues in the CDR3. The J segment lost 10 bases and the V segment lost 6 bases, leaving 9 bases of the junction unmatched. In nucleotides, the CDR3 is TGTGCCAGCAGCAACCGGGACAGGGTAGGAAAACTGTTTTTT. Protein sequence: CASSNRDRVGKLFF.

The gene calls are TRBV28 and TRBJ2-7; the D gene is possibly TRBD2 (6 bases). Deletions cut 2 bases from V and 2 bases from J, with 22 bases between. Looked up from germline, CDR1 is MDHEN and CDR2 is SYDVKM. The CDR3 has 18 residues. CDR3 loop: CASSLPPWEGGNPYEQYF. The CDR3, as DNA: TGTGCCAGCAGTTTACCTCCTTGGGAAGGCGGGAACCCCTACGAGCAGTACTTC.

Details on this clone: The same CDR3 arises from other DNA sequences in this sample as well. The rearrangement links TRBV9 to TRBJ2-2; TRBD2 is a possible D gene (5 bases). The V end lost 3 bases, the J end lost 2 bases, and 8 bases lay between the germline ends. This CDR3 spans 14 amino acids. Germline CDR1 is SGDLS and CDR2 is YYNGEE. The CDR3 loop reads CASSDRGNTGELFF. The CDR3 region has the DNA TGTGCCAGCAGCGACCGGGGTAACACCGGGGAGCTGTTTTTT.

The genes are TRBV6-5 and TRBJ2-1, with unresolved D. The V end was cut by 2 bases, the J end by 8 bases, with 10 bases between. The CDR3 extends over 13 amino acids. CDR1 and CDR2 from the germline V gene are MNHEY and SVGAGI. The DNA of the CDR3 is TGTGCCAGCAGTTACGGCCTGGGTGATGAGCAGTTCTTC. It encodes CASSYGLGDEQFF.

The chain combines TRBV11-2 with TRBJ2-7; D is possibly TRBD2 (6 bases). CDR3 length equals 14 residues. Looked up from germline, CDR1 is SGHAT and CDR2 is FQNNGV. Deletions cut 2 bases from V and 5 bases from J, with 13 bases between. CDR3 region: CASSLNGRGHEQYF. CDR3 bases: TGTGCCAGCAGCTTAAACGGGAGAGGCCACGAGCAGTACTTC.

V gene TRBV5-6 combines with J gene TRBJ2-1, with 13 bases lining up with TRBD2. Looked up from germline, CDR1 is SGHDT and CDR2 is YYEEEE. Trimming cost V 4 bases and J 4 bases; bases outside gene matches: 8. CDR3 size: 17 residues. The CDR3 region has the DNA TGTGCCAGCAGCCCCGGGACTAGCGGGATCCTATACAATGAGCAGTTCTTC. This codes for CASSPGTSGILYNEQFF.

The chain is built from TRBV15 and TRBJ2-7; 7 bases are a match to TRBD2. CDR3 length: 13 amino acids. The ends lost 5 bases at V and 4 bases at J; junction bases unmatched: 5. Germline loops: CDR1 LNHNV, CDR2 YYDKDF (reference sequence). The CDR3 sequence: CATSGGSFYEQYF. CDR3 nucleotides: TGTGCCACCAGCGGCGGGAGCTTTTACGAGCAGTACTTC. The full variable domain, completed using reference TRBV15 and TRBJ2-7, is DAMVIQNPRYQVTQFGKPVTLSCSQTLNHNVMYWYQQKSSQAPKLLFHYYDKDFNNEADTPDNFQSRRPNTSFCFLDIRSPGLGDTAMYLCATSGGSFYEQYFGPGTRLTVT.

This clone has just one count. This chain joins TRBV10-3 and TRBJ2-1; D is perhaps TRBD1 or TRBD2 (6 bases each). Per the germline V gene, CDR1 is ENHRY and CDR2 is SYGVKD. The CDR3 consists of 14 residues. V lost 7 bases and J 4 bases, leaving 14 bases between the germline ends. CDR3 loop: CAITERGEYNEQFF. In DNA, the CDR3 is TGTGCCATCACCGAGAGGGGGGAATACAATGAGCAGTTCTTC.

This sequence joins TRBV19 and TRBJ2-7; 15 bases are a match to TRBD2. J was trimmed by 7 bases and V by 3 bases; bases with no gene match: 7. Germline CDR1 reads LNHDA; CDR2 reads SQIVND (reference sequence). This CDR3 has 16 amino acids. The CDR3 region is CASSIGLAGGPGEQYF. For the CDR3, the DNA is TGTGCCAGTAGTATCGGACTAGCGGGAGGGCCTGGGGAGCAGTACTTC.

The genes are TRBV27 and TRBJ1-1; 9 bases align to TRBD1. Per germline, CDR1 MNHEY and CDR2 SMNVEV (reference sequence). J was trimmed by 7 bases and V by 3 bases; bases with no gene match: 12. The CDR3 totals 16 residues. CDR3 nucleotide sequence: TGTGCCAGCAGTTTGATGGGGAACGGACAGGGGAGTGAAGCTTTCTTT. This encodes CASSLMGNGQGSEAFF.

Notes on this clone: With a much larger clone just one base away, this may be a read error. This chain links TRBV6-1 with TRBJ2-7; a possible D gene is TRBD2 (5 bases). Trimming shortened V by 0 bases and J by 0 bases, and 9 bases separated the two germline ends. The CDR3 has 15 residues. CDR1 and CDR2 from the germline V gene are MNHNS and SASEGT. The CDR3 here is CASSEARAVSYEQYF. The DNA of the CDR3 is TGTGCCAGCAGTGAAGCGCGGGCCGTCTCCTACGAGCAGTACTTC.

This sequence joins TRBV28 and TRBJ2-7; D ambiguous. The V gene lost 3 bases and the J gene lost 3 bases, with 6 bases spanning the gap. Germline V gene lookup returns CDR1 MDHEN and CDR2 SYDVKM. The CDR3 is 12 amino acids. The CDR3 nucleotides read TGTGCCAGCAGTTTGCCCGACTACGAGCAGTACTTC. Encoded protein: CASSLPDYEQYF.

CDR3 protein: CASSSHPGLAGVSDTQYF. DNA of the CDR3: TGTGCCAGTAGTTCCCATCCCGGACTAGCGGGAGTGTCAGATACGCAGTATTTT. The chain employs TRBV19 and TRBJ2-3, with TRBD2 matching 13 bases. Germline CDR1 reads LNHDA; CDR2 reads SQIVND (reference sequence). Trimming cost V 5 bases and J 4 bases; bases outside gene matches: 12. The CDR3 spans 18 residues.

This chain connects TRBV28 to TRBJ1-1, with D unresolved. CDR3 length equals 13 residues. Germline CDR1 and CDR2: MDHEN and SYDVKM. Trimming removed 3 bases from V and 3 bases from J, with 8 bases in between. The CDR3 DNA reads TGTGCCAGCAGTTTTCCCACTCACACTGAAGCTTTCTTT. Protein product: CASSFPTHTEAFF.

The rearrangement uses TRBV4-3 and TRBJ2-1; no clear D gene. Germline assignment: CDR1 LGHNA and CDR2 YSLEER. The germline V and J ends were trimmed by 7 bases and 5 bases, with 15 bases remaining between them. CDR3 length equals 14 residues. The CDR3 sequence is CASTKVWADNEQFF. CDR3 bases: TGCGCCAGCACCAAAGTTTGGGCAGACAATGAGCAGTTCTTC.

The chain joins TRBV5-8 to TRBJ2-1; D gene ambiguous. This CDR3 has 12 amino acids. The germline V gene encodes CDR1 SGHTS and CDR2 YDEGEE. Trimming took off 0 bases at V and 6 bases at J, with 4 bases between the two ends. The CDR3 here is CASSLVSNEQFF. CDR3 sequence (DNA): TGTGCCAGCAGCTTGGTCAGCAATGAGCAGTTCTTC.

This clone was observed once. This rearrangement joins TRBV10-3 to TRBJ2-3; D is tentatively TRBD1 or TRBD2 (5 bases each). Germline V CDR1 and CDR2: ENHRY, SYGVKD. The CDR3 sequence is 15 residues long. Trimming pared 3 bases from V and 0 bases from J, leaving 10 bases between. In DNA, the CDR3 is TGTGCCATCAGTGAAACGGGGCAGAGCACAGATACGCAGTATTTT. Amino acids: CAISETGQSTDTQYF.

The V gene is TRBV5-8, the J gene TRBJ1-5; no clear D gene. This CDR3 is built from 14 residues. Germline-derived CDR1 and CDR2 are SGHTS and YDEGEE. The germline V and J ends were trimmed by 0 bases and 13 bases, with 17 bases remaining between them. CDR3 bases: TGTGCCAGCAGCTTGGAGGCACGCCTTCGGCCTCAGCATTTT. Translation gives CASSLEARLRPQHF. Filled out from reference TRBV5-8 and TRBJ1-5, the complete variable domain reads EAGVTQSPTHLIKTRGQQATLRCSPISGHTSVYWYQQALGLGLQFLLWYDEGEERNRGNFPPRFSGRQFPNYSSELNVNALELEDSALYLCASSLEARLRPQHFGDGTRLSIL.